These 4 T cell receptor beta chains were all obtained from the same sample, sequenced in a study of T cell responses to AZD1222 COVID-19 vaccine. Measured with immunoSEQ multiplex PCR; TCRdb has only the in-frame clones, and not every one. The sample lists around 200,000 clones; roughly 88% were seen once. The input for sequencing was peripheral blood, taken on day 0 of AZD1222 vaccination. The receptors derive from an adult in good health.

This sequence joins TRBV6-1 and TRBJ1-4, with D perhaps TRBD1 (6 bases). V lost 3 bases, J lost 8 bases, and 7 bases lay in between. In germline, CDR1 is MNHNS, CDR2 SASEGT. The CDR3 sequence is 12 residues long. CDR3 in DNA: TGTGCCAGCAGTGAGAGGGGGGAAAAACTGTTTTTT. Amino acid sequence: CASSERGEKLFF.

This sequence joins TRBV6-2 or TRBV6-3 and TRBJ2-7; perhaps TRBD1 as D (5 bases). The CDR3 is 15 residues long. Looked up from germline, CDR1 is MNHEY and CDR2 is SVGEGT. V was clipped by 6 bases and J by 2 bases, with 17 bases between them. The DNA of the CDR3 is TGTGCCAGCAGCCCTATGAGGCAGGGTACCTACGAGCAGTACTTC. Its translation: CASSPMRQGTYEQYF.

This clone was picked up one time. This rearrangement joins TRBV6-5 to TRBJ2-1; D is tentatively TRBD1 or TRBD2 (5 bases each). The V end was cut by 6 bases, the J end by 0 bases, with 9 bases between. The germline V gene has CDR1 MNHEY and CDR2 SVGAGI. This CDR3 has 14 amino acids. CDR3 sequence reads: CASSPGTSYNEQFF. DNA for the CDR3: TGTGCCAGCAGCCCCGGGACCTCCTACAATGAGCAGTTCTTC.

This rearrangement joins TRBV23-1 to TRBJ1-4, with D unclear. TRBV23-1 is placed among ORFs of uncertain function. CDR3 size: 17 residues. V lost 10 bases to trimming and J lost 0 bases, with 21 bases between them. Here the CDR3 reads CAKRELHRHATNEKLFF. The CDR3 nucleotides read TGCGCCAAACGGGAGCTTCACCGTCATGCAACTAATGAAAAACTGTTTTTT.